A single sample is the source of the 3 T cell receptor beta chains below, sequenced in a study of CD8+ T cells in alopecia areata. After isolation, RNA underwent reverse transcription to generate cDNA as the sequencing template. Assay used: immunoSEQ multiplex PCR; TCRdb lists only in-frame clones, some missing. The table shows 150,000 or so clones, with more than 75% occurring only once. The source material was CD8+ T cells sorted from blood, sampled at week 0. The receptors here all came from a human donor with alopecia areata.

This rearrangement joins TRBV6-5 to TRBJ2-1, with 8 bases aligning to TRBD2. J lost 9 bases, V lost 0 bases, and 7 bases had no gene match. From germline, CDR1 is MNHEY and CDR2 SVGAGI. There are 15 residues in the CDR3. CDR3 in DNA: TGTGCCAGCAGTTACTCCGATAGCGGGATCGCTGAGCAGTTCTTC. This codes for CASSYSDSGIAEQFF.

The rearrangement uses TRBV13 and TRBJ2-1; D may be TRBD2 (6 bases). Germline values: CDR1 PRHDT, CDR2 FYEKMQ (reference sequence). V was clipped by 2 bases and J by 8 bases, with 13 bases between them. The length of the CDR3 is 14 residues. The CDR3 sequence: CASSLRESMHEQFF. CDR3 nucleotides: TGTGCCAGCAGCTTACGGGAGAGCATGCATGAGCAGTTCTTC.

This chain uses TRBV4-1 with TRBJ2-6; TRBD2 is a possible D gene (7 bases). V gave up 4 bases and J gave up 4 bases, with 17 bases separating them. The CDR3 is 17 residues long. Germline V gives CDR1 MGHRA, CDR2 YSYEKL. Here the CDR3 reads CASSLRSGGSGANVLTF. CDR3 DNA: TGCGCCAGCAGCCTTAGGTCGGGGGGCTCAGGGGCCAACGTCCTGACTTTC.